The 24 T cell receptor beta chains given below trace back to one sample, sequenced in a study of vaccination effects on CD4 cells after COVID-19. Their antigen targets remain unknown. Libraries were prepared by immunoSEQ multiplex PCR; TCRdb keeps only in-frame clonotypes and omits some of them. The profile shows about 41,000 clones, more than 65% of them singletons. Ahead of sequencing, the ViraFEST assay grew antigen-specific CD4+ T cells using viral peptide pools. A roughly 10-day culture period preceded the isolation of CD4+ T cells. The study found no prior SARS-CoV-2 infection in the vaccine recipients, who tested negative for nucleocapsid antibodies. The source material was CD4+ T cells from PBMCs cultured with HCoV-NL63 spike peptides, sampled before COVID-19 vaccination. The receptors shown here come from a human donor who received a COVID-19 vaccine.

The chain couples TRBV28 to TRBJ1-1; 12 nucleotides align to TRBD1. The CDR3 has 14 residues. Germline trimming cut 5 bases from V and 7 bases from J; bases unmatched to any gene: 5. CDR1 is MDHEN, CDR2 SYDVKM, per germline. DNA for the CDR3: TGTGCCAGCAGTAGGGGACAGGGGGCTGGTGAAGCTTTCTTT. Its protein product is CASSRGQGAGEAFF.

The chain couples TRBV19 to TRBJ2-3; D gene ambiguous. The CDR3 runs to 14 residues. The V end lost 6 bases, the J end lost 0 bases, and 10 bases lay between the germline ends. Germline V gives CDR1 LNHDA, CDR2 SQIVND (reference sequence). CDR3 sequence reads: CASSPRVSTDTQYF. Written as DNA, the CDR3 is TGTGCCAGTAGCCCAAGGGTGAGCACAGATACGCAGTATTTT.

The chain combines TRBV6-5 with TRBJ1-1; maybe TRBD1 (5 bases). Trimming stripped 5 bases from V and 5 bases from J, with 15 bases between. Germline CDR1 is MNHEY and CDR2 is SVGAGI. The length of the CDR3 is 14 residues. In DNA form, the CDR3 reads TGTGCCAGCAGTACCGGACGGGGGGGAACTGAAGCTTTCTTT. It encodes CASSTGRGGTEAFF.

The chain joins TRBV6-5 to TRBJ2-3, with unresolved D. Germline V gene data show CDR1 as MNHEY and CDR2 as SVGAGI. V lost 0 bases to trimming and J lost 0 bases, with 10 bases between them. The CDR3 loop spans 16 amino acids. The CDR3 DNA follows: TGTGCCAGCAGTTACTCGGACGCCTCTAGCACAGATACGCAGTATTTT. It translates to CASSYSDASSTDTQYF.

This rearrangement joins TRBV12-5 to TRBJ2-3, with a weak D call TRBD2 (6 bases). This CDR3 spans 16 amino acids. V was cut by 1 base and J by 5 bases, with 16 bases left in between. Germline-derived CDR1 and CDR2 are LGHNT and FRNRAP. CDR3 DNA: TGTGCTAGTGGTTTGGGGGGAGGACTGGCGGGAGATACGCAGTATTTT. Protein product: CASGLGGGLAGDTQYF. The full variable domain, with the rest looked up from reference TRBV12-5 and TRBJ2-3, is DARVTQTPRHKVTEMGQEVTMRCQPILGHNTVFWYRQTMMQGLELLAYFRNRAPLDDSGMPKDRFSAEMPDATLATLKIQPSEPRDSAVYFCASGLGGGLAGDTQYFGPGTRLTVL.

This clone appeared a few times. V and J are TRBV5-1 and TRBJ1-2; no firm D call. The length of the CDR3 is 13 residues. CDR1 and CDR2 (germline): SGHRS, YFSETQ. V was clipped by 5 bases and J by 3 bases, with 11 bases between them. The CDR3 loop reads CASRAPVDYGYTF. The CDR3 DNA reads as TGCGCCAGCAGGGCACCAGTGGACTATGGCTACACCTTC.

CDR3 region: CASSPRAGNGNSPLHF. CDR3 DNA sequence: TGTGCCAGCAGCCCGCGCGCGGGTAACGGTAATTCACCCCTCCACTTT. The rearrangement joins TRBV6-6 to TRBJ1-6, with D unresolved. V lost 6 bases and J lost 6, with 18 bases in between. The CDR3 covers 16 residues. The germline V gene has CDR1 MNHNY and CDR2 SVGAGI (reference sequence).

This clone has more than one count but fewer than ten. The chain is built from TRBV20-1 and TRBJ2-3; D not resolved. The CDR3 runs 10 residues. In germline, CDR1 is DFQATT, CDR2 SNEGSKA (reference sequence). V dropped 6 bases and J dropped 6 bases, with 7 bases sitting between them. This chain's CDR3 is CSAGLDTQYF. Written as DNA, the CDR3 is TGCAGTGCAGGTCTGGATACGCAGTATTTT.

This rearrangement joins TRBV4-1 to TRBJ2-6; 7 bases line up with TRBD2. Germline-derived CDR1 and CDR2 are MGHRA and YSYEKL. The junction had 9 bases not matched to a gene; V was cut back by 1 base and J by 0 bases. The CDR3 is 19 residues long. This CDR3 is CASSQGGGRRLSGANVLTF. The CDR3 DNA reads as TGCGCCAGCAGCCAAGGGGGAGGGCGACGTCTCTCTGGGGCCAACGTCCTGACTTTC.

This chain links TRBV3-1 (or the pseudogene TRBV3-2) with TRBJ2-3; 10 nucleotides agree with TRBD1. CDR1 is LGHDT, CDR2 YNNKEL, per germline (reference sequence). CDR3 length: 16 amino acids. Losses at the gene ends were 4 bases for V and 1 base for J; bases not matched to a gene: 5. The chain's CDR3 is CASSRWTGGGTDTQYF. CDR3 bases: TGTGCCAGCAGCCGATGGACAGGGGGAGGCACAGATACGCAGTATTTT.

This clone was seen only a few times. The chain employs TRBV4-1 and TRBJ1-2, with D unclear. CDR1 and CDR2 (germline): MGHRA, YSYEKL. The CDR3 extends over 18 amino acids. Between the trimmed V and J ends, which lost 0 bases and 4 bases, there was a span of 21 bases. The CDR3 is CASSQDGFGQARIYGYTF. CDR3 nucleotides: TGCGCCAGCAGCCAAGATGGATTTGGGCAGGCTCGGATCTATGGCTACACCTTC.

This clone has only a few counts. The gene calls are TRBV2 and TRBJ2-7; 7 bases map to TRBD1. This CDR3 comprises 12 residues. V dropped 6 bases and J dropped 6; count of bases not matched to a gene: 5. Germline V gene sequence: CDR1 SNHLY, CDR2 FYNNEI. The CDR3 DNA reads TGTGCCAGCAGGACGACAGGGACCGAGCAGTACGTC. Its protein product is CASRTTGTEQYV.

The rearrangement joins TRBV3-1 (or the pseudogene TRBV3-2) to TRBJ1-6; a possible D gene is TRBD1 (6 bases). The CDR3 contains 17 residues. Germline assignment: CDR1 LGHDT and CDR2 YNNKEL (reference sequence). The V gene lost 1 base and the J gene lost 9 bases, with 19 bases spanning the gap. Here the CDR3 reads CASSQGTGGLSISPLHF. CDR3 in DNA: TGTGCCAGCAGCCAAGGGACCGGGGGGCTGAGCATTTCACCCCTCCACTTT.

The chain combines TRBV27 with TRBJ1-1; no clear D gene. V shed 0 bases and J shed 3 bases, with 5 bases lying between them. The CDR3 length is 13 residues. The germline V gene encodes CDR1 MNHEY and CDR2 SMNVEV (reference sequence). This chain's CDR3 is CASSLSRDTEAFF. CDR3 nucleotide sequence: TGTGCCAGCAGTTTATCGCGGGACACTGAAGCTTTCTTT.

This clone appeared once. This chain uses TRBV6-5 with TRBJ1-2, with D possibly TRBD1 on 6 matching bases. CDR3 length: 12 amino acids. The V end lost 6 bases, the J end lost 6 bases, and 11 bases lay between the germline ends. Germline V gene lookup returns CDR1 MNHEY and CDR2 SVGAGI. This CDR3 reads CASRDRSNGYTF. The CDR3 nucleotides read TGTGCCAGCAGGGACAGATCCAATGGCTACACCTTC.

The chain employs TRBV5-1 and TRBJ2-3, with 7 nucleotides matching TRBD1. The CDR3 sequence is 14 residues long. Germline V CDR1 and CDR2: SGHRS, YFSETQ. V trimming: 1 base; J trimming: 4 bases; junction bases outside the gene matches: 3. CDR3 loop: CASSLRQGADTQYF. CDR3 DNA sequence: TGCGCCAGCAGCTTGCGGCAGGGGGCAGATACGCAGTATTTT.

In DNA, the CDR3 is TGCGCCAGCAGCCAGAAAATTGCCACCCTAGCCTCACCCCTCCACTTT. It specifies CASSQKIATLASPLHF. This chain joins TRBV4-1 and TRBJ1-6, with D unresolved. Deletions cut 3 bases from V and 10 bases from J, with 19 bases between. The CDR3 is 16 residues long. Per the germline V gene, CDR1 is MGHRA and CDR2 is YSYEKL.

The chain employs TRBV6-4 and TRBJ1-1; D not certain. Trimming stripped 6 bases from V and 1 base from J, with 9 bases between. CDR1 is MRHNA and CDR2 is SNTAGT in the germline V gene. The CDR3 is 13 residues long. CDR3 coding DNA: TGTGCCAGCAGCGATACAGCGAACACTGAAGCTTTCTTT. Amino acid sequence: CASSDTANTEAFF.

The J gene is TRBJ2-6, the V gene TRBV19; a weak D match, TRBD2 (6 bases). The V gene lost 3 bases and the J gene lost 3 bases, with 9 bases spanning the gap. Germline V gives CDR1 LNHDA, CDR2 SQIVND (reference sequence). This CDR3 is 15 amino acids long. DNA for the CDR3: TGTGCCAGTAGTATTGGGGAGGTTGGGGCCAACGTCCTGACTTTC. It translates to CASSIGEVGANVLTF.

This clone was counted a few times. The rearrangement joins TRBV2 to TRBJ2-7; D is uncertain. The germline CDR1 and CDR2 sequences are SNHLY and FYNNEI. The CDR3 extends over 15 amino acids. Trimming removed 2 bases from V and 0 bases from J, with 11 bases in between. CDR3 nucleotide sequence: TGTGCCAGCAGTGAATCTGGCGTTTCCTCCTACGAGCAGTACGTC. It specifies CASSESGVSSYEQYV.

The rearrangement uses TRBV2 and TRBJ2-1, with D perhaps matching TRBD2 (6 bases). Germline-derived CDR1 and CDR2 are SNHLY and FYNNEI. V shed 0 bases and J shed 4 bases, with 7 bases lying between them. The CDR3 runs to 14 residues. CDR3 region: CASSEAAGYNEQFF. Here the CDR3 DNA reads TGTGCCAGCAGTGAAGCGGCGGGGTACAATGAGCAGTTCTTC.

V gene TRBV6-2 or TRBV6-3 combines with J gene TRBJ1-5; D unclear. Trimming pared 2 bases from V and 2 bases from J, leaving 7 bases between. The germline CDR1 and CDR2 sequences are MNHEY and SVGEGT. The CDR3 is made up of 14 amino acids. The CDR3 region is CASSYANGNQPQHF. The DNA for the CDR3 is TGTGCCAGCAGTTACGCTAACGGCAATCAGCCCCAGCATTTT.

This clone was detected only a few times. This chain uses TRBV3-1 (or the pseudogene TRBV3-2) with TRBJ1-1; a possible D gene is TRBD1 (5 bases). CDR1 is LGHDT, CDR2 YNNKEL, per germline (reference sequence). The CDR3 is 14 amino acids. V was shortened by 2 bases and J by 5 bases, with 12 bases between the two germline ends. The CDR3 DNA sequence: TGTGCCAGCAGCCAATCATGGGGCGGGACTGAAGCTTTCTTT. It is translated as CASSQSWGGTEAFF.

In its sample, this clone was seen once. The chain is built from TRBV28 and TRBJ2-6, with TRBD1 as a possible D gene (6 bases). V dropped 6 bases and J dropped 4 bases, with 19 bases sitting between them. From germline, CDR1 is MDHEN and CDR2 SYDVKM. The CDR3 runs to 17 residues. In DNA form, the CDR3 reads TGTGCCAGCAGGACCGGACAGATTTTTGGCGGGGCCAACGTCCTGACTTTC. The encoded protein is CASRTGQIFGGANVLTF.